This entry features one T cell receptor beta chain sequence. Original analysis: Estimation of nucleated cell counts relied on the amplification of reference gene primers. Method: immunoSEQ multiplex PCR; TCRdb's copy keeps in-frame clones and lacks some. V and J calls and clone size come straight from that table; D and trimming were deduced from the DNA. This table has 230,000 or so clones, about 90% appearing once. This specimen belongs to a study of blood T cell repertoires in COVID-19. Study overall: Samples came from the United States, Italy and Spain, spanning acute and convalescent COVID-19.

CDR3 length equals 12 residues. Germline CDR1 reads LGHDT; CDR2 reads YNNKEL (reference sequence). V lost 5 bases and J lost 8, with 9 bases in between. Followed over time, Seattle patients had been enrolled while infection was active. The clonotype originates from a woman in her sixties with COVID-19, enrolled during active disease. The sample comprised peripheral blood. This sequence joins TRBV3-1 (or the pseudogene TRBV3-2) and TRBJ1-4; D not certain. CDR3 sequence reads: CASSAFREKLFF. DNA of the CDR3: TGTGCCAGCAGCGCCTTCCGGGAAAAACTGTTTTTT.